This T cell receptor (beta chain) was observed in a study of blood T cell repertoires in COVID-19. Study as a whole: Acute and convalescent COVID-19 samples came from the United States, Italy and Spain.

The CDR3 spans 15 residues. Looked up from germline, CDR1 is SGHRS and CDR2 is YFSETQ. Comment on this clone: At one of its ends the junction is not consistent with the germline gene, which may arise from a read error.

In the original processing: Reference gene primer amplification in the assay estimated nucleated cell counts. Produced via immunoSEQ multiplex PCR; TCRdb's table is partial and in-frame only. V and J calls and clone size are given by that table; D and trimming were obtained from the DNA. The sample includes about 400,000 clones, about 89% of them seen just once. The TCR comes from a woman aged 25 to 39 with acute or convalescent COVID-19. The chain has TRBV5-1 and TRBJ2-7; 7 bases are a match to TRBD1. The material sequenced was peripheral blood. The CDR3 DNA follows: TGCGCCAGCAGCCCCGACAGGACAGGATCCTACGGGCAGTACTTC. This translates into CASSPDRTGSYGQYF. Full variable domain (missing parts from reference TRBV5-1 and TRBJ2-7): KAGVTQTPRYLIKTRGQQVTLSCSPISGHRSVSWYQQTPGQGLQFLFEYFSETQRNKGNFPGRFSGRQFSNSRSEMNVSTLELGDSALYLCASSPDRTGSYGQYFGPGTRLTVT.